This is a list of T cell receptor beta chains from one sample in a study of radiotherapy plus CTLA-4 blockade in lung cancer. Profiling relied on immunoSEQ multiplex PCR, and the TCRdb table lists in-frame clones only, not all of them. The table records tens of thousands of clones, approximately 86% of them present only once. This specimen consisted of peripheral blood, obtained from a patient treated with radiotherapy plus ipilimumab. Receptors originate from a human donor with non-small cell lung cancer that progressed on radiotherapy plus ipilimumab. The CDR3 runs from the conserved cysteine through the conserved F or W. A D gene is named only where the DNA matches it firmly. Clone size appears in some rows only: once, few, many, or a class for an expanded clone.

.	.	TRBV14	TRBJ1-1	TGTGCCAGCAGCCAAGATTTACAGGTGAACACTGAAGCTTTCTTT	CASSQDLQVNTEAFF
.	.	TRBV19	TRBJ2-3	TGTGCCAGTAGTATTCCTACTACGCAGTATTTT	CASSIPTTQYF
.	.	TRBV4-2	TRBJ2-2	TGTGCCAGCAGCCAAGAGGGGCTAGCTACCGGGGAGCTGTTTTTT	CASSQEGLATGELFF
.	TRBD2	TRBV9	TRBJ2-7	TGTGCCAGCAGCGTAGATGGAGCGGGAGGGAGGGAGCAGTACTTC	CASSVDGAGGREQYF
.	.	TRBV6-1	TRBJ2-3	TGTGCCAGCAGTGAGGGGGGGCATAGCACAGATACGCAGTATTTT	CASSEGGHSTDTQYF
.	TRBD1	TRBV29-1	TRBJ1-4	TGCAGCGTTACGGACAGGACAACTAATGAAAAACTGTTTTTT	CSVTDRTTNEKLFF
.	.	TRBV11-2	TRBJ1-6	TGTGCCAGCAGCTTAGATTGGGGGTATCGTTCACCCCTCCACTTT	CASSLDWGYRSPLHF
.	.	TRBV30	TRBJ1-3	TGTGCCTGGAGTGTCCAAGCCTCTGGAAACACCATATATTTT	CAWSVQASGNTIYF
.	.	TRBV28	TRBJ1-2	TGTGCCAGCAGTTTCACGGAGGCCACTAACTATGGCTACACCTTC	CASSFTEATNYGYTF
.	.	TRBV18	TRBJ1-6	TGTGCCAGCTCACCTTCCCGGACAGCAGGATCACCCCTCCACTTT	CASSPSRTAGSPLHF
few	.	TRBV27	TRBJ1-3	TGTGCCAGCAGTTTCGGGCCTCCAAGCTCTGGAAACACCATATATTTT	CASSFGPPSSGNTIYF
.	.	TRBV6-5	TRBJ1-5	TGTGCCAGCAGTTACGGGAGGGCTCAGCCCCAGCATTTT	CASSYGRAQPQHF
few	.	TRBV4-2	TRBJ1-5	TGTGCCAGCAGCCAAGATGCAGGGGGCAATCAGCCCCAGCATTTT	CASSQDAGGNQPQHF
.	.	TRBV2	TRBJ1-5	TGTGCCAGCAGTCCTGGGGGCCTGGGGACGCCCCAGCATTTT	CASSPGGLGTPQHF
.	TRBD1	TRBV28	TRBJ2-5	TGTGCCAGCAGTTTGAGGGGGCAGTGGGAGACCCAGTACTTC	CASSLRGQWETQYF
.	.	TRBV5-1	TRBJ1-1	TGCGCCAGCAGACCCGACAGCTGGAACACTGAAGCTTTCTTT	CASRPDSWNTEAFF
.	.	TRBV28	TRBJ1-1	TGTGCCAGCAGTTTCTCTTACAGGAACACTGAAGCTTTCTTT	CASSFSYRNTEAFF
.	.	TRBV18	TRBJ2-2	TGTGCCAGCTCATCCCAGACACCCGCGACCGGGGAGCTGTTTTTT	CASSSQTPATGELFF
.	.	TRBV5-1	TRBJ1-2	TGCGCCAGCAGCTTGCAGGGGACCTATGGCTACACCTTC	CASSLQGTYGYTF
.	.	TRBV19	TRBJ1-4	TGTGCCAGTAGTAGAGATCCCAGGGAGGATAATGAAAAACTGTTTTTT	CASSRDPREDNEKLFF
.	.	TRBV28	TRBJ2-5	TGTGCCAGCAGCCCTTCCGGGACAACGAAGCAGTACTTC	CASSPSGTTKQYF
.	TRBD1	TRBV5-6	TRBJ2-7	TGTGCCAGCAGCACCGGACAGGGGGCGGAGGAGCAGTACTTC	CASSTGQGAEEQYF
.	.	TRBV19	TRBJ2-2	TGTGCCAGTAGTCGGGGGACCGGGGAGCTGTTTTTT	CASSRGTGELFF
.	.	TRBV7-9	TRBJ1-1	TGTGCCAGCAGCCCCCGGGGGGAAGGGTCAAAAAGGGGGAACACTGAAGCTTTCTTT	CASSPRGEGSKRGNTEAFF